What follows are 12 T cell receptor beta chains derived from one specimen sequenced in a study of beta chain features in type 1 diabetes. Study-level points and caveats: Moderate yet significant TCRB CDR3 shortening was seen in Type 1 diabetes patients in all four CD4+ subsets.

Antigens of these TCRs are unknown. Every bit of the isolated RNA underwent reverse transcription, so sequencing read expressed TCRB transcripts. This table comes from immunoSEQ multiplex PCR, and its TCRdb copy is limited to in-frame clones, with some not included. The table records hundreds of thousands of clones, about an eighth of them present only once. The sample taken for sequencing was naive CD4+ T cells from blood. The origin of the receptors is a man younger than 30 with type 1 diabetes.

The V gene is TRBV7-9, the J gene TRBJ2-2; the match to TRBD2 covers 7 bases. The CDR3 loop spans 16 amino acids. Germline CDR1 is SEHNR and CDR2 is FQNEAQ (reference sequence). Unmatched junction bases numbered 13, after V lost 5 bases and J lost 7 bases. CDR3 sequence: CASSTERLAVGGELFF. In DNA, the CDR3 is TGTGCCAGCAGCACTGAGCGACTAGCCGTAGGCGGGGAGCTGTTTTTT.

With respect to this clone: The sample holds other DNA sequences that translate to the same CDR3. V and J are TRBV30 and TRBJ2-5; D possibly corresponds to TRBD2 (5 bases). The V end lost 1 base, the J end lost 5 bases, and 8 bases lay between the germline ends. This CDR3 region has 12 residues. Germline V lookup: CDR1 GTSNPN, CDR2 SVGIG (reference sequence). CDR3 in amino acids: CAWSGGGETQYF. For the CDR3, the DNA is TGTGCCTGGAGTGGCGGAGGTGAGACCCAGTACTTC. The variable domain in full, with the rest retrieved from reference TRBV30 and TRBJ2-5, is SQTIHQWPATLVQPVGSPLSLECTVEGTSNPNLYWYRQAAGRGLQLLFYSVGIGQISSEVPQNLSASRPQDRQFILSSKKLLLSDSGFYLCAWSGGGETQYFGPGTRLLVL.

This clone was counted once. This chain uses TRBV28 with TRBJ1-2; TRBD1 might be the D (6 bases). The ends were cut back, 4 bases at V and 4 bases at J, with 22 bases in the middle. CDR1 and CDR2 from the germline V gene are MDHEN and SYDVKM. CDR3 size: 17 residues. The CDR3 sequence is CASSSGRGQTRGYGYTF. CDR3 nucleotide sequence: TGTGCCAGCAGTTCGGGTAGGGGACAAACGAGGGGCTATGGCTACACCTTC.

Points on this clone: One end of the junction fails to match germline, which may point to a read error. J is TRBJ1-1 and V is TRBV7-7; a possible D gene is TRBD1 (5 bases). Germline V gene sequence: CDR1 SSHAT, CDR2 FNYEAQ (reference sequence). The CDR3 runs to 14 residues. In DNA, the CDR3 is TGTGCTAGCAGCGCCGGGGGATCGAACACTGAAGCTTTCTTT. It is translated as CASSAGGSNTEAFF. Full variable domain (remainder filled in from reference TRBV7-7 and TRBJ1-1): GAGVSQSPRYKVTKRGQDVTLRCDPISSHATLYWYQQALGQGPEFLTYFNYEAQPDKSGLPSDRFSAERPEGSISTLTIQRTEQRDSAMYRCASSAGGSNTEAFFGQGTRLTVV.

This clone was detected only a few times. V and J are TRBV5-1 and TRBJ2-3, with D tentatively TRBD1 (5 bases). Germline CDR1 is SGHRS and CDR2 is YFSETQ. Trimming cost V 3 bases and J 2 bases, with 13 bases left between them. The CDR3 is 15 residues long. In DNA, the CDR3 is TGCGCCAGCAGCTCAGACAGAACACCCACAGATACGCAGTATTTT. Translated, it gives CASSSDRTPTDTQYF.

The V and J genes are TRBV28 and TRBJ2-1; perhaps TRBD2 as D (6 bases). The CDR3 contains 16 residues. The germline V gene encodes CDR1 MDHEN and CDR2 SYDVKM. V lost 7 bases and J 0 bases, leaving 16 bases between the germline ends. This CDR3 is CASTPTDGSSYNEQFF. The DNA of the CDR3 is TGTGCCAGCACCCCAACCGACGGGAGCTCCTACAATGAGCAGTTCTTC. Full variable domain (remainder filled in from reference TRBV28 and TRBJ2-1): DVKVTQSSRYLVKRTGEKVFLECVQDMDHENMFWYRQDPGLGLRLIYFSYDVKMKEKGDIPEGYSVSREKKERFSLILESASTNQTSMYLCASTPTDGSSYNEQFFGPGTRLTVL.

This clone was picked up a small number of times. V is TRBV5-4 and J is TRBJ2-3; TRBD2 might be the D (5 bases). V was pared by 0 bases and J by 1 base, with 6 bases between. The CDR3 spans 14 residues. The germline CDR1 and CDR2 sequences are SGHNT and YYREEE (reference sequence). DNA of the CDR3: TGTGCCAGCAGCTTGGATAGCGGCACAGATACGCAGTATTTT. This translates into CASSLDSGTDTQYF.

This rearrangement joins TRBV5-6 to TRBJ1-2; 7 bases fit TRBD1. V dropped 0 bases and J dropped 8; count of bases not matched to a gene: 13. This CDR3 region has 16 residues. The germline V gene encodes CDR1 SGHDT and CDR2 YYEEEE. The CDR3 DNA sequence: TGTGCCAGCAGCTTGGGATTCAGGGGGGCCTTAGACGGCTACACCTTC. Protein product: CASSLGFRGALDGYTF.

This clone was detected a few times. This rearrangement joins TRBV6-6 to TRBJ2-7, with 7 bases lining up with TRBD2. The junction had 10 bases not matched to a gene; V was cut back by 7 bases and J by 1 base. Germline V gene sequence: CDR1 MNHNY, CDR2 SVGAGI (reference sequence). The length of the CDR3 is 15 residues. CDR3 nucleotide sequence: TGTGCCAGCACCCCAGCCGCTAGCGGTTCCTACGAGCAGTACTTC. This encodes CASTPAASGSYEQYF.

The V call is TRBV5-1, the J call TRBJ1-5; D is undetermined. The CDR3 loop spans 15 amino acids. Trimming removed 4 bases at V and 7 bases at J, with 18 bases between. Germline lookup yields CDR1 SGHRS and CDR2 YFSETQ. The CDR3 region is CASSESFGFTQPQHF. The CDR3 region has the DNA TGCGCCAGCAGCGAATCGTTTGGGTTTACACAGCCCCAGCATTTT.

This clone has only a few counts. The gene calls are TRBV6-6 and TRBJ2-7; TRBD1 matches 8 bases. Germline CDR1 MNHNY, CDR2 SVGAGI (reference sequence). The V gene end was trimmed by 6 bases and the J gene end by 1 base; junction bases not matched to a gene: 2. The CDR3 is 13 residues long. CDR3 in DNA: TGTGCCAGCAGCTGGGACAGGTCCTACGAGCAGTACTTC. It yields the protein CASSWDRSYEQYF.

This clone has a handful of counts. V usage is TRBV5-1 and J usage is TRBJ2-7, with 8 bases matching TRBD1. Germline CDR1 SGHRS, CDR2 YFSETQ. J gave up 2 bases and V 4 bases, and 5 bases lay outside the gene matches. This CDR3 comprises 14 residues. The CDR3 DNA follows: TGCGCCAGCAGCCATGGACAGGGAACCTACGAGCAGTACTTC. Protein sequence: CASSHGQGTYEQYF.